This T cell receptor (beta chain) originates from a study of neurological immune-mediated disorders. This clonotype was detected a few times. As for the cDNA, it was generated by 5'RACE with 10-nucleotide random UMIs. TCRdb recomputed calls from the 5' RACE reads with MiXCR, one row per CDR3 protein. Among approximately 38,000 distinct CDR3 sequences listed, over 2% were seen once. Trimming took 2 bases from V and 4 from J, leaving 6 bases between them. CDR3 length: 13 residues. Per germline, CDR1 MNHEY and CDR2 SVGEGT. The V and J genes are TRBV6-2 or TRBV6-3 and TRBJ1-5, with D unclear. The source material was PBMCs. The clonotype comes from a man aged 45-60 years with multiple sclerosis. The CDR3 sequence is CASSYVANQPQHF. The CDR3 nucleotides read TGTGCCAGCAGTTACGTGGCGAATCAGCCCCAGCATTTT.